The 25 T cell receptor beta chains below all came from one sample that was sequenced in a study of blood T cell repertoires in COVID-19. This table comes from immunoSEQ multiplex PCR, and its TCRdb copy is limited to in-frame clones, with some not included. The sample contains roughly 140,000 clones, approximately 80% of which appear only once. Sequenced sample: peripheral blood. All receptors derive from a woman aged 55 to 70 with acute or convalescent COVID-19.

The chain uses TRBV28 and TRBJ2-7; no clear D gene. V lost 1 base and J lost 6, with 16 bases in between. This CDR3 contains 15 residues. Germline CDR1 and CDR2: MDHEN and SYDVKM. The chain's CDR3 is CASSLLTRRRFEQYF. In DNA, the CDR3 is TGTGCCAGCAGTTTATTGACGCGACGGAGATTCGAGCAGTACTTC.

Only one count was recorded for this clone. This sequence joins TRBV28 and TRBJ1-5, with unresolved D. V was cut by 5 bases and J by 3 bases, with 14 bases left in between. The germline gives CDR1 MDHEN, CDR2 SYDVKM. The CDR3 runs 15 residues. The chain's CDR3 is CASSTRPDVNQPQHF. The CDR3 DNA sequence: TGTGCCAGCAGTACCAGGCCCGATGTCAATCAGCCCCAGCATTTT.

The chain has TRBV25-1 and TRBJ1-2; 7 bases match TRBD1. This CDR3 has 12 residues. V gave up 4 bases and J gave up 5 bases; unmatched junction bases: 1. Germline V gives CDR1 MGHDK, CDR2 SYGVNS. The CDR3 loop reads CASSATGYGYTF. CDR3 bases: TGTGCCAGCAGTGCGACAGGGTATGGCTACACCTTC.

The CDR3 nucleotides read TGTGCCAGCAGCCAAGGGACTAGCGGGAGCACAGATACGCAGTATTTT. Amino acids: CASSQGTSGSTDTQYF. This chain links TRBV3-1 (or the pseudogene TRBV3-2) with TRBJ2-3; 11 nucleotides agree with TRBD2. This CDR3 has 16 amino acids. The V and J ends lost 1 base and 0 bases, in that order; junction bases with no gene match: 0. The germline V gene encodes CDR1 LGHDT and CDR2 YNNKEL (reference sequence).

The V call is TRBV10-1, the J call TRBJ1-5, with 9 nucleotides matching TRBD1. V lost 7 bases to trimming and J lost 6 bases; unmatched junction nucleotides: 13. The V gene's germline CDR1 is WNHNN and CDR2 SYGVQD (reference sequence). This CDR3 spans 16 amino acids. The CDR3 DNA reads as TGCGCCAGCAAGAATCCCCACGACAGGGGGTTTCAGCCCCAGCATTTT. This sequence encodes CASKNPHDRGFQPQHF.

This sequence joins TRBV5-4 and TRBJ2-2; a weak D match, TRBD2 (5 bases). Trimming took off 0 bases at V and 5 bases at J, with 11 bases between the two ends. Germline CDR1 is SGHNT and CDR2 is YYREEE (reference sequence). This CDR3 has 15 residues. CDR3 nucleotide sequence: TGTGCCAGCAGCTTGGGGAGCGGAGCTACCGGGGAGCTGTTTTTT. Translating it yields CASSLGSGATGELFF.

The rearrangement uses TRBV7-3 and TRBJ1-1; no definite D call. This CDR3 region has 13 residues. Trimming stripped 1 base from V and 1 base from J, with 4 bases between. Germline lookup yields CDR1 SGHTA and CDR2 FQGTGA. The CDR3 is CASSLSRNTEAFF. The CDR3 bases are TGTGCCAGCAGCTTAAGTCGGAACACTGAAGCTTTCTTT.

CDR3 sequence: CASGPGTRRVPGARDNEQFF. CDR3 nucleotides: TGCGCCAGCGGACCCGGGACTAGAAGGGTTCCCGGGGCCCGGGACAATGAGCAGTTCTTC. The chain combines TRBV5-1 with TRBJ2-1; 8 bases are a match to TRBD2. Looked up from germline, CDR1 is SGHRS and CDR2 is YFSETQ. V shed 7 bases, J shed 5 bases, and the junction held 26 bases outside the gene matches. CDR3 length equals 20 residues.

The chain has TRBV5-1 and TRBJ2-7; 13 nucleotides align to TRBD2. Per germline, CDR1 SGHRS and CDR2 YFSETQ. This CDR3 has 16 residues. The trim removed 4 bases at V and 5 bases at J, leaving 9 bases unmatched. The CDR3, as DNA: TGCGCCAGCAGCAGCGGACTAGCGGGAGAGAAGGACGAGCAGTACTTC. Amino acids: CASSSGLAGEKDEQYF. The whole variable domain, filled in from reference TRBV5-1 and TRBJ2-7, reads KAGVTQTPRYLIKTRGQQVTLSCSPISGHRSVSWYQQTPGQGLQFLFEYFSETQRNKGNFPGRFSGRQFSNSRSEMNVSTLELGDSALYLCASSSGLAGEKDEQYFGPGTRLTVT.

V is TRBV11-2 and J is TRBJ2-7; 10 positions match TRBD2. Germline values: CDR1 SGHAT, CDR2 FQNNGV. The length of the CDR3 is 17 residues. Trimming at V came to 3 bases and at J to 0 bases, leaving 8 bases not matched to a gene. This CDR3 is CASSFSASGSSSYEQYF. The CDR3 coding sequence is TGTGCCAGCAGCTTTAGCGCTAGCGGGAGCTCCTCCTACGAGCAGTACTTC.

The chain couples TRBV15 to TRBJ1-5; D is uncertain. With 0 bases removed from V and 4 bases from J, the gap between germline ends came to 13 bases. CDR1 and CDR2 from the germline V gene are LNHNV and YYDKDF (reference sequence). This CDR3 contains 16 residues. This CDR3 is CATSRDGSTGNQPQHF. The CDR3 DNA is TGTGCCACCAGCAGAGATGGCTCAACCGGGAATCAGCCCCAGCATTTT.

The chain recombines TRBV19 with TRBJ1-5; TRBD1 aligns across 9 bases. CDR3 length: 17 amino acids. V lost 8 bases to trimming and J lost 5 bases; unmatched junction nucleotides: 16. Germline lookup yields CDR1 LNHDA and CDR2 SQIVND (reference sequence). In DNA, the CDR3 is TGTGCCAGTCTCGCCGGGACAGGGACTAGGCAGGATCAGCCCCAGCATTTT. It translates to CASLAGTGTRQDQPQHF.

The V and J genes are TRBV6-6 and TRBJ1-3; TRBD1 might be the D (6 bases). The V and J ends lost 11 bases and 4 bases respectively, with 21 bases between them. The V gene's germline CDR1 is MNHNY and CDR2 SVGAGI (reference sequence). The CDR3 totals 15 residues. CDR3 DNA: TGTGCCGGTCGGACAGTCCCTAGTTCAGGAAACACCATATATTTT. Amino acids: CAGRTVPSSGNTIYF.

This clone was detected many times. The V and J genes are TRBV27 and TRBJ2-2; a possible D gene is TRBD2 (5 bases). Deletions cut 2 bases from V and 3 bases from J, with 13 bases between. The germline V gene encodes CDR1 MNHEY and CDR2 SMNVEV (reference sequence). The CDR3 length is 16 residues. CDR3 sequence (DNA): TGTGCCAGCAGTTTAGTTGCTAGCCCAGACACCGGGGAGCTGTTTTTT. Its protein is CASSLVASPDTGELFF.

The chain uses TRBV29-1 and TRBJ1-2; TRBD1 agrees at 10 bases. V lost 6 bases and J lost 6; bases outside the gene matches: 7. Germline CDR1 reads SQVTM; CDR2 reads ANQGSEA. The CDR3 is 13 amino acids. CDR3 sequence reads: CSVPGQGRDGYTF. The CDR3, as DNA: TGCAGCGTCCCGGGACAGGGGAGGGATGGCTACACCTTC.

The gene calls are TRBV7-2 and TRBJ1-5, with D possibly being TRBD1 (6 bases). In germline, CDR1 is SGHTA, CDR2 FQGNSA. The CDR3 covers 13 residues. V was shortened by 6 bases and J by 7 bases, with 13 bases between the two germline ends. As DNA, the CDR3 is TGTGCCAGCAGACGACCAGGGGACCAGCCCCAGCATTTT. Residues: CASRRPGDQPQHF.

This clone showed up just once. The CDR3 region is CASSPVTSEWETQYF. DNA for the CDR3: TGTGCCAGCAGTCCTGTCACTAGCGAATGGGAGACCCAGTACTTC. J is TRBJ2-5 and V is TRBV6-5; TRBD2 matches at 7 bases. In germline, CDR1 is MNHEY, CDR2 SVGAGI. CDR3 length: 15 amino acids. The ends lost 5 bases at V and 5 bases at J; junction bases unmatched: 11.

The V gene is TRBV14, the J gene TRBJ2-1; 9 nucleotides match TRBD2. The V segment lost 2 bases and the J segment 3 bases; nucleotides outside the gene matches: 2. There are 15 residues in the CDR3. Germline lookup yields CDR1 SGHDN and CDR2 FVKESK. The CDR3 protein is CASSQRGRVYNEQFF. DNA of the CDR3: TGTGCCAGCAGCCAACGCGGGAGGGTCTACAATGAGCAGTTCTTC.

The rearrangement joins TRBV27 to TRBJ2-3; the match to TRBD2 covers 16 bases. After removal of 4 bases from V and 4 bases from J, the junction contained 5 bases not matched to a gene. The CDR3 extends over 17 amino acids. Germline V gives CDR1 MNHEY, CDR2 SMNVEV (reference sequence). The CDR3: CASSSGTSGRAPDTQYF. The CDR3 region has the DNA TGTGCCAGCAGTTCCGGGACTAGCGGGAGGGCGCCAGATACGCAGTATTTT.

This chain joins TRBV5-4 and TRBJ2-1, with D possibly being TRBD2 (5 bases). CDR1 and CDR2 (germline): SGHNT, YYREEE (reference sequence). V lost 4 bases, J lost 3 bases, and 14 bases lay in between. The length of the CDR3 is 15 residues. The CDR3 sequence is CASSPKEVGYNEQFF. CDR3 DNA sequence: TGTGCCAGCAGCCCCAAGGAGGTTGGCTACAATGAGCAGTTCTTC.

The V call is TRBV6-5, the J call TRBJ2-1; TRBD1 agrees at 7 bases. V gave up 4 bases and J gave up 3 bases; unmatched junction bases: 3. The CDR3 length is 14 residues. CDR1 and CDR2 from the germline V gene are MNHEY and SVGAGI. The CDR3 sequence: CASSLTGNYNEQFF. In nucleotides, the CDR3 is TGTGCCAGCAGTTTGACAGGGAACTACAATGAGCAGTTCTTC.

V usage is TRBV5-4 and J usage is TRBJ1-1, with a tentative D call TRBD1 (5 bases). Trimming took 0 bases from V and 3 from J, leaving 6 bases between them. From germline, CDR1 is SGHNT and CDR2 YYREEE (reference sequence). This CDR3 is 13 amino acids long. CDR3 sequence: CASSLVRDTEAFF. Here the CDR3 DNA reads TGTGCCAGCAGCTTGGTCAGGGACACTGAAGCTTTCTTT. The full variable domain, completed using reference TRBV5-4 and TRBJ1-1, is ETGVTQSPTHLIKTRGQQVTLRCSSQSGHNTVSWYQQALGQGPQFIFQYYREEENGRGNFPPRFSGLQFPNYSSELNVNALELDDSALYLCASSLVRDTEAFFGQGTRLTVV.

This chain uses TRBV5-1 with TRBJ2-7, with a possible D match to TRBD2 (6 bases). Germline CDR1 SGHRS, CDR2 YFSETQ. This CDR3 contains 16 residues. The V and J ends lost 0 bases and 0 bases respectively, with 13 bases between them. In DNA, the CDR3 is TGCGCCAGCAGCTTGGATGGTGGGGGGATCTCCTACGAGCAGTACTTC. Translated, it gives CASSLDGGGISYEQYF.

The rearrangement joins TRBV5-1 to TRBJ2-2, with a weak D call TRBD2 (6 bases). Trimming shortened V by 3 bases and J by 1 base, and 10 bases separated the two germline ends. The CDR3 contains 15 residues. CDR1 and CDR2 from the germline V gene are SGHRS and YFSETQ. Here the CDR3 DNA reads TGCGCCAGCAGCTGGGGACTCGTGAACACCGGGGAGCTGTTTTTT. This codes for CASSWGLVNTGELFF.

This clone was seen more than once but under ten times. CDR3 DNA sequence: TGTGCCAGCAGTACACTGACAGGGCTTGTGCACACTGAAGCTTTCTTT. Protein sequence: CASSTLTGLVHTEAFF. The rearrangement uses TRBV28 and TRBJ1-1; 7 bases are shared with TRBD1. In germline, CDR1 is MDHEN, CDR2 SYDVKM. The CDR3 runs 16 residues. V was clipped by 5 bases and J by 3 bases; unmatched bases: 12. The full variable domain, in which reference TRBV28 and TRBJ1-1 provide the parts outside the CDR3, is DVKVTQSSRYLVKRTGEKVFLECVQDMDHENMFWYRQDPGLGLRLIYFSYDVKMKEKGDIPEGYSVSREKKERFSLILESASTNQTSMYLCASSTLTGLVHTEAFFGQGTRLTVV.